One and the same sample provided the 2 T cell receptor beta chains below, sequenced in a study of blood T cell repertoires in COVID-19. Repertoires were generated with immunoSEQ multiplex PCR, while TCRdb's copy carries only in-frame clones and drops some. This sample has around 100,000 clones, with roughly 84% found just once. Sequencing was carried out using peripheral blood. These TCRs come from a human donor in a cohort sampled during active COVID-19.

In its sample, this clone was seen once. The chain carries TRBV3-1 (or the pseudogene TRBV3-2) and TRBJ2-7; 7 bases are a match to TRBD1. Germline-derived CDR1 and CDR2 are LGHDT and YNNKEL (reference sequence). Trimming took 4 bases from V and 6 from J; bases not matched to a gene: 6. The CDR3 is 13 amino acids. The CDR3, as DNA: TGTGCCAGCAGCCCCTACCGGGACAGCGAGCAGTACTTC. Translated, it gives CASSPYRDSEQYF.

The CDR3 DNA reads TGTGCCAGCAGCGTAGGGGGACAGTCCTCCTACGAGCAGTACTTC. This sequence encodes CASSVGGQSSYEQYF. The chain recombines TRBV9 with TRBJ2-7; 7 bases line up with TRBD1. V lost 0 bases, J lost 0 bases, and 3 bases stayed unmatched. In germline, CDR1 is SGDLS, CDR2 YYNGEE. This CDR3 spans 15 amino acids.